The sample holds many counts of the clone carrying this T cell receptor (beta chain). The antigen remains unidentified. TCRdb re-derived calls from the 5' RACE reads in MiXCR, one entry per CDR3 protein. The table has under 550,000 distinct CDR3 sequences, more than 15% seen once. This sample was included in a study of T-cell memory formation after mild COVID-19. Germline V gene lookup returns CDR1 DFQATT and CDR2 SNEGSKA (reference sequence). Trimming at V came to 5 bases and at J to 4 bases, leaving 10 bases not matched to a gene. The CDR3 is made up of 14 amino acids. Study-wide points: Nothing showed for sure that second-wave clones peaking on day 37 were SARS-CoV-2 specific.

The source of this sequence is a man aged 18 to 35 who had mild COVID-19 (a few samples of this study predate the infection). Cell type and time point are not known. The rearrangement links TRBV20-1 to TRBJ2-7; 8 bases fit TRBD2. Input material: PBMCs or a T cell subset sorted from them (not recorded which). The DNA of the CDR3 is TGCAGTGCTCGTAGAAGCGGGGGAGATTACGAGCAGTACGTC. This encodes CSARRSGGDYEQYV.